These 10 T cell receptor beta chains originate from one sample sequenced in a study of immune evolution from preneoplasia to lung adenocarcinoma. Here immunoSEQ multiplex PCR was the method, and the copy in TCRdb shows in-frame clones only, minus some. In the table there are about 6,500 clones, about 73% of which are singletons. Source material: FFPE lung adenocarcinoma in situ tissue. The source of these receptors is a donor at least 70 years old with lung adenocarcinoma.

This sequence joins TRBV27 and TRBJ2-6; D ambiguous. The CDR3 is 13 residues long. With 5 bases removed from V and 6 bases from J, the gap between germline ends came to 8 bases. CDR1 MNHEY and CDR2 SMNVEV come from the germline V gene (reference sequence). The chain's CDR3 is CASSGPMANVLTF. The CDR3 nucleotides read TGTGCCAGCAGTGGGCCGATGGCCAACGTCCTGACTTTC.

This clone was counted only a few times. The rearrangement joins TRBV10-3 to TRBJ1-5; D ambiguous. Germline CDR1 is ENHRY and CDR2 is SYGVKD. CDR3 length: 16 residues. Deletions cut 4 bases from V and 6 bases from J, with 19 bases between. CDR3: CAISGGVGSRSQPQHF. CDR3 sequence (DNA): TGTGCCATCAGTGGTGGTGTTGGGTCACGGTCTCAGCCCCAGCATTTT.

V gene TRBV5-4 combines with J gene TRBJ2-6; a weak D match, TRBD1 (6 bases). Trimming removed 4 bases at V and 0 bases at J, with 14 bases between. The CDR3 length is 17 residues. From germline, CDR1 is SGHNT and CDR2 YYREEE (reference sequence). The CDR3 sequence is CASSQDGDNSGANVLTF. CDR3 nucleotide sequence: TGTGCCAGCAGCCAAGATGGGGACAACTCTGGGGCCAACGTCCTGACTTTC. The variable domain in full, completed from reference TRBV5-4 and TRBJ2-6, reads ETGVTQSPTHLIKTRGQQVTLRCSSQSGHNTVSWYQQALGQGPQFIFQYYREEENGRGNFPPRFSGLQFPNYSSELNVNALELDDSALYLCASSQDGDNSGANVLTFGAGSRLTVL.

V gene TRBV7-9 combines with J gene TRBJ1-2, with D perhaps matching TRBD1 (5 bases). From germline, CDR1 is SEHNR and CDR2 FQNEAQ (reference sequence). CDR3 length: 13 residues. With 5 bases removed from V and 4 bases from J, the gap between germline ends came to 11 bases. The DNA of the CDR3 is TGTGCCAGCAGCCCCCGACAGTTCTATGGCTACACCTTC. Amino acid sequence: CASSPRQFYGYTF.

This clone was recorded once. The chain employs TRBV7-9 and TRBJ2-7, with D tentatively TRBD1 (6 bases). Germline CDR1 and CDR2: SEHNR and FQNEAQ (reference sequence). The CDR3 totals 12 residues. V lost 5 bases and J 6 bases, leaving 11 bases between the germline ends. The CDR3 sequence: CASSTGTGEQYF. The CDR3 DNA follows: TGTGCCAGCAGCACAGGGACGGGCGAGCAGTACTTC.

This sequence joins TRBV29-1 and TRBJ2-1; D not certain. CDR1 is SQVTM and CDR2 is ANQGSEA in the germline V gene. The length of the CDR3 is 11 residues. Trimming pared 3 bases from V and 10 bases from J, leaving 10 bases between. The CDR3 region is CSVDQMTEQFF. In nucleotides, the CDR3 is TGCAGCGTTGATCAGATGACAGAGCAGTTCTTC.

This clone was picked up a small number of times. The CDR3 DNA follows: TGCGCCAGCAGCTTCGGAGAGACCCAGTACTTC. Amino acids: CASSFGETQYF. This chain connects TRBV4-1 to TRBJ2-5; no clear D gene. V lost 5 bases to trimming and J lost 4 bases, with 5 bases between them. The CDR3 totals 11 residues. The germline gives CDR1 MGHRA, CDR2 YSYEKL.

The chain is built from TRBV5-4 and TRBJ1-4; 7 bases match TRBD1. J gave up 6 bases and V 6 bases, and 5 bases lay outside the gene matches. The CDR3 is made up of 13 amino acids. Germline V gives CDR1 SGHNT, CDR2 YYREEE (reference sequence). CDR3 protein: CASNYRGDEKLFF. DNA of the CDR3: TGTGCCAGCAACTACAGGGGAGATGAAAAACTGTTTTTT.

This chain uses TRBV5-1 with TRBJ2-3; either TRBD1 or TRBD2 may fit D (5 bases each). The V gene lost 7 bases and the J gene lost 0 bases, with 12 bases spanning the gap. There are 14 residues in the CDR3. CDR1 and CDR2 (germline): SGHRS, YFSETQ. The CDR3: CASLGDPSTDTQYF. The CDR3 DNA sequence: TGCGCCAGCTTAGGGGACCCTAGCACAGATACGCAGTATTTT.

This clone has more than one count but fewer than ten. The chain uses TRBV18 and TRBJ1-1; D uncertain. Germline V CDR1 and CDR2: KGHSH, LQKENI. The CDR3 extends over 13 amino acids. V lost 5 bases to trimming and J lost 2 bases, with 9 bases between them. CDR3 residues: CASSGDLNTEAFF. DNA for the CDR3: TGTGCCAGCTCAGGGGATCTTAACACTGAAGCTTTCTTT.